This T cell receptor (beta chain) emerged from a study of blood T cell repertoires in COVID-19. About the research overall: Italy, Spain and the United States were the sources of the convalescent and acute COVID-19 samples. PBMCs, B-cell-depleted T cells, or T cells were the source of the cDNA or gDNA that made up the material.

This CDR3 contains 17 residues. V was trimmed by 0 bases and J by 0 bases, leaving 14 bases between them. Germline assignment: CDR1 SGDLS and CDR2 YYNGEE. In the authors' methods: From reference gene primer amplification, estimates of nucleated cell counts were derived. The data were produced by immunoSEQ multiplex PCR, yet TCRdb's version contains in-frame clones alone and is incomplete. Clone size and the V and J calls come from that table; the DNA yielded D and trimming. The sample includes 200,000 to 250,000 clones, about four fifths of them seen just once. The chain uses TRBV9 and TRBJ2-3; TRBD2 might be the D (7 bases). The sequencing sample was made of peripheral blood. The receptor's source is a woman in her 70s with acute or convalescent COVID-19. CDR3 coding DNA: TGTGCCAGCAGCGTAGAGTACGGGGGGCGGAGCACAGATACGCAGTATTTT. It translates to CASSVEYGGRSTDTQYF.